Listed below are T cell receptor beta chains from one sample, sequenced in a study of T cell changes during pregnancy in multiple sclerosis. Only in-frame clones appear in the TCRdb table, and some are missing; sequencing was by immunoSEQ multiplex PCR. The data contain about 36,000 clones, around nine tenths of them singletons. The starting material was CD8+ T cells from peripheral blood mononuclear cells, obtained in the third trimester of pregnancy. These receptors were obtained from a female donor with multiple sclerosis, enrolled in a pregnancy study. The CDR3 runs from the conserved cysteine through the conserved F or W. Each record gives: clone size, V gene, J gene, D gene, CDR3 DNA, CDR3 protein. D genes are given only for firm matches. Clone sizes are given selectively: once, few, many, or a class where the clone is expanded.

size: -
V: TRBV9
J: TRBJ2-7
D: -
DNA: TGTGCCAGCAGCCCAGAGGGGGACTCCTACGAGCAGTACTTC
CDR3: CASSPEGDSYEQYF

size: -
V: TRBV6-5
J: TRBJ1-2
D: TRBD1
DNA: TGTGCCAGCAGTGACAGGGAAGGCTACACCTTC
CDR3: CASSDREGYTF

size: -
V: TRBV5-6
J: TRBJ1-2
D: TRBD1
DNA: TGTGCCAGCAGCTTGGCAGGGGGCGGCCGGGGCTACACCTTC
CDR3: CASSLAGGGRGYTF

size: -
V: TRBV29-1
J: TRBJ1-1
D: TRBD1
DNA: TGCAGCGCTGAAACAGGGGCGCCTGAAGCTTTCTTT
CDR3: CSAETGAPEAFF

size: -
V: TRBV10-2
J: TRBJ2-7
D: TRBD1
DNA: TGCGCCAGCAGTGGCAGGGGGCTTAGCGAGCAGTACTTC
CDR3: CASSGRGLSEQYF

size: once
V: TRBV27
J: TRBJ2-7
D: -
DNA: TGTGCCAGCAGTTTAGTTAGCTCCTACGAGCAGTACTTC
CDR3: CASSLVSSYEQYF

size: -
V: TRBV27
J: TRBJ2-2
D: TRBD1
DNA: TGTGCCAGCAAGCAGGGGGCCGGGGAGCTGTTTTTT
CDR3: CASKQGAGELFF

size: -
V: TRBV6-6
J: TRBJ2-3
D: -
DNA: TGTGCCAGCAGGCGAGACAGGGACTTAACAGATACGCAGTATTTT
CDR3: CASRRDRDLTDTQYF

size: -
V: TRBV4-1
J: TRBJ2-7
D: -
DNA: TGCGCCAGCAGCCAAGAACTTGCGGGTGCCTACGAGCAGTACTTC
CDR3: CASSQELAGAYEQYF

size: -
V: TRBV27
J: TRBJ1-6
D: -
DNA: TGTGCCAGCAGCGGGGGGCAGGAGATTTCACCCCTCCACTTT
CDR3: CASSGGQEISPLHF

size: -
V: TRBV28
J: TRBJ1-2
D: TRBD1
DNA: TGTGCCAGCAGTCGTGGACAGGACCTCAGAGGCTATGGCTACACCTTC
CDR3: CASSRGQDLRGYGYTF

size: -
V: TRBV5-6
J: TRBJ1-1
D: -
DNA: TGTGCCAGCAGCTTAGGTACGGGTGAAGCTTTCTTT
CDR3: CASSLGTGEAFF

size: -
V: TRBV7-9
J: TRBJ2-5
D: TRBD1
DNA: TGTGCCAGCAGCCCCACCTTGGGACAGCAAGAGACCCAGTACTTC
CDR3: CASSPTLGQQETQYF

size: -
V: TRBV14
J: TRBJ2-2
D: -
DNA: TGTGCCAGCAGCCAAAGCTCCTCCTTGGCCGGGGAGCTGTTTTTT
CDR3: CASSQSSSLAGELFF

size: -
V: TRBV9
J: TRBJ1-1
D: TRBD1
DNA: TGTGCCAGCAGCTCACTCTCCCTGGGAGGACAGGGTGGGCTCGGCACTGAAGCTTTCTTT
CDR3: CASSSLSLGGQGGLGTEAFF

size: few
V: TRBV6-5
J: TRBJ2-7
D: TRBD2
DNA: TGTGCCAGCAGTTCGGGACTAGGAGAGTACGAGCAGTACTTC
CDR3: CASSSGLGEYEQYF

size: -
V: TRBV5-1
J: TRBJ2-2
D: TRBD2
DNA: TGCGCCAGCAGGATTTGGGAGGGTGGCTATATCACCGGGGAGCTGTTTTTT
CDR3: CASRIWEGGYITGELFF

size: -
V: TRBV4-1
J: TRBJ2-7
D: TRBD1
DNA: TGCGCCAGCAGCCACGACGGGACAGTTCTCGACGAGCAGTACTTC
CDR3: CASSHDGTVLDEQYF

size: -
V: TRBV6-4
J: TRBJ1-2
D: -
DNA: TGTGCCAGATCCCAGGGGCTCCCACCTTGGCATGGCTACACCTTC
CDR3: CARSQGLPPWHGYTF

size: -
V: TRBV6-5
J: TRBJ2-5
D: TRBD2
DNA: TGTGCCAGCAGTTCCGCGGGGGGTCAAGAGACCCAGTACTTC
CDR3: CASSSAGGQETQYF

size: -
V: TRBV6-6
J: TRBJ2-7
D: -
DNA: TGTGCCAGCAGTTACCGGGTAGACGAGCAGTACTTC
CDR3: CASSYRVDEQYF

size: -
V: TRBV7-9
J: TRBJ2-5
D: TRBD2
DNA: TGTGCCAGCAGCTTAGTTGGACTAGGGGAGACCCAGTACTTC
CDR3: CASSLVGLGETQYF

size: -
V: TRBV19
J: TRBJ2-2
D: TRBD2
DNA: TGTGCCAGTAGTCTTACTAGCGGGCGGGGTGAACTGTTTTTT
CDR3: CASSLTSGRGELFF

size: once
V: TRBV19
J: TRBJ2-2
D: -
DNA: TGTGCCAGTAGTAAACGGGCGGACATATACACCGGGGAGCTGTTTTTT
CDR3: CASSKRADIYTGELFF

size: -
V: TRBV6-6
J: TRBJ2-1
D: TRBD2
DNA: TGTGCCAGCAGTAAAGGACTAGCGGGAGTGTATGAGCAGTTCTTC
CDR3: CASSKGLAGVYEQFF

size: -
V: TRBV4-1
J: TRBJ2-1
D: TRBD2
DNA: TGCGCCAGCAGCCAAGGTAGCGGGGCCTACAATGAGCAGTTCTTC
CDR3: CASSQGSGAYNEQFF

size: -
V: TRBV13
J: TRBJ2-7
D: -
DNA: TGTGCCAGCAGCTTAGGGCTAGCTGACACCTACGAGCAGTACTTC
CDR3: CASSLGLADTYEQYF

size: many
V: TRBV4-2
J: TRBJ2-1
D: TRBD2
DNA: TGTGCCAGCAGCCAAGATGGGGCGCCTAGCGGGATGATCTCCTACAATGAGCAGTTCTTC
CDR3: CASSQDGAPSGMISYNEQFF

size: -
V: TRBV5-1
J: TRBJ2-7
D: -
DNA: TGCGCCAGCAGACTAGCTGACGCCTACGAGCAGTACTTC
CDR3: CASRLADAYEQYF

size: -
V: TRBV11-2
J: TRBJ2-7
D: TRBD2
DNA: TGTGCCAGCAGCTTGGAGGCTAGCGGGATCTACGAGCAGTACTTC
CDR3: CASSLEASGIYEQYF

size: once
V: TRBV9
J: TRBJ1-2
D: -
DNA: TGTGCCAGCAGCGTAGGAGGGGGGGATGGCTACACCTTC
CDR3: CASSVGGGDGYTF

size: -
V: TRBV27
J: TRBJ1-2
D: TRBD1
DNA: TGTGCCAGCAGTTTAAGGGGGGACAGGGGGCTCGATGGCTACACCTTC
CDR3: CASSLRGDRGLDGYTF

size: -
V: TRBV27
J: TRBJ2-7
D: -
DNA: TGTGCCAGCAGCCTGTGGGCGTCACAGGGAAACGAGCAGTACTTC
CDR3: CASSLWASQGNEQYF

size: -
V: TRBV6-1
J: TRBJ1-6
D: -
DNA: TGTGCCAGCAGGCAGGGAAGTAAGGGATCACCCCTCCACTTT
CDR3: CASRQGSKGSPLHF

size: -
V: TRBV25-1
J: TRBJ2-1
D: -
DNA: TGTGCCAGCAGTTGGGGAGGCGAGCAGTTCTTC
CDR3: CASSWGGEQFF

size: -
V: TRBV5-4
J: TRBJ2-1
D: -
DNA: TGTGCCAGCAGCTTGGCCCCAGACAATGAGCAGTTCTTC
CDR3: CASSLAPDNEQFF

size: few
V: TRBV19
J: TRBJ1-5
D: -
DNA: TGTGCCAGTAGTATAGCGCCAGACTCCCGGCCCCAGCATTTT
CDR3: CASSIAPDSRPQHF

size: -
V: TRBV5-4
J: TRBJ2-2
D: TRBD1
DNA: TGTGCCAGCAGGGAGACAGGGGGCCCCGGGGAGCTGTTTTTT
CDR3: CASRETGGPGELFF